These 15 T cell receptor beta chains were sequenced from one sample in a study of shared clonotypes between healthy human individuals. Sequencing used immunoSEQ multiplex PCR; TCRdb keeps in-frame clones, though not all of them. Of hundreds of thousands of clones in the sample, approximately 79% were seen once. Sample: memory CD4+ T cells sorted from blood. Regarding subset: CD45RA-negative fraction. The receptors were sampled from a woman aged 25 to 45 in good health.

The J gene is TRBJ2-3, the V gene TRBV6-5; perhaps D is TRBD1 or TRBD2 (5 bases each). V was trimmed by 0 bases and J by 1 base, leaving 8 bases between them. The CDR3 consists of 15 residues. CDR1 MNHEY and CDR2 SVGAGI come from the germline V gene. CDR3 sequence: CASSYSRGGTDTQYF. The CDR3 DNA sequence: TGTGCCAGCAGTTACTCGAGAGGGGGCACAGATACGCAGTATTTT.

This chain uses TRBV10-3 with TRBJ2-1, with TRBD2 matching over 11 bases. The CDR3 runs to 14 residues. Germline V gives CDR1 ENHRY, CDR2 SYGVKD. After removal of 7 bases from V and 4 bases from J, the junction contained 3 bases not matched to a gene. CDR3 amino acids: CAITGTSGYNEQFF. The CDR3 nucleotides read TGTGCCATCACCGGGACTAGCGGTTACAATGAGCAGTTCTTC.

The chain joins TRBV10-2 to TRBJ1-2, with D possibly TRBD1 on 6 matching bases. Germline values: CDR1 WSHSY, CDR2 SAAADI. The CDR3 is 16 residues long. V gave up 6 bases and J gave up 6 bases, with 23 bases separating them. CDR3 sequence (DNA): TGCGCCAGCAGCCCAAAAGGGGTACAGGGACATAATGGCTACACCTTC. Protein: CASSPKGVQGHNGYTF.

As to this clone: This CDR3 is also generated by other DNA sequences in the sample. Here the CDR3 DNA reads TGCGCCAGCAGCTTGGATTCCTTGGGGTACAATGAGCAGTTCTTC. Amino acid sequence: CASSLDSLGYNEQFF. The chain carries TRBV5-1 and TRBJ2-1; D is undetermined. Between the trimmed V and J ends, which lost 0 bases and 4 bases, there was a span of 11 bases. Germline lookup yields CDR1 SGHRS and CDR2 YFSETQ. This CDR3 is 15 amino acids long.

The V call is TRBV25-1, the J call TRBJ2-7; D unclear. This CDR3 spans 12 amino acids. In germline, CDR1 is MGHDK, CDR2 SYGVNS. Trimming removed 4 bases at V and 6 bases at J, with 10 bases between. CDR3 region: CASSGGSSEQYF. CDR3 coding DNA: TGTGCCAGCAGTGGAGGCAGTTCCGAGCAGTACTTC.

The V gene is TRBV5-4, the J gene TRBJ2-1; perhaps TRBD2 as D (5 bases). The CDR3 consists of 14 residues. In germline, CDR1 is SGHNT, CDR2 YYREEE (reference sequence). The V end was cut by 0 bases, the J end by 6 bases, with 10 bases between. CDR3 coding DNA: TGTGCCAGCAGCTTGGGACTAATACCCAATGAGCAGTTCTTC. Translated: CASSLGLIPNEQFF.

The chain uses TRBV30 and TRBJ2-2, with 13 bases fitting TRBD2. The CDR3 contains 15 residues. The germline V gene encodes CDR1 GTSNPN and CDR2 SVGIG (reference sequence). Losses at the gene ends were 3 bases for V and 5 bases for J; bases not matched to a gene: 3. The CDR3 coding sequence is TGTGCCTGGAGGCCGGGACTAGCGGGAACCGGGGAGCTGTTTTTT. It encodes CAWRPGLAGTGELFF.

This clone came up a few times. The chain joins TRBV6-6 to TRBJ1-4; D is undetermined. Germline CDR1 reads MNHNY; CDR2 reads SVGAGI (reference sequence). This CDR3 comprises 15 residues. The germline V and J ends were trimmed by 2 bases and 3 bases, with 10 bases remaining between them. This CDR3 reads CASSYPTGANEKLFF. Written as DNA, the CDR3 is TGTGCCAGCAGTTACCCCACCGGAGCTAATGAAAAACTGTTTTTT.

This clone was recorded only once. The chain is built from TRBV28 and TRBJ1-5; D unclear. This CDR3 is built from 16 residues. V shed 5 bases and J shed 0 bases, with 14 bases lying between them. CDR1 is MDHEN and CDR2 is SYDVKM in the germline V gene. CDR3 sequence reads: CASSPPHLYSNQPQHF. The CDR3 coding sequence is TGTGCCAGCAGTCCCCCTCACCTGTATAGCAATCAGCCCCAGCATTTT.

This clone was seen just once. The chain employs TRBV4-1 and TRBJ1-2; 9 positions match TRBD1. Unmatched junction bases numbered 6, after V lost 0 bases and J lost 4 bases. The germline V gene encodes CDR1 MGHRA and CDR2 YSYEKL. This CDR3 is built from 16 residues. CDR3 nucleotides: TGCGCCAGCAGCCAAGAGGCGACAGGGGGTACCTATGGCTACACCTTC. Its protein product is CASSQEATGGTYGYTF.

The chain employs TRBV11-3 and TRBJ2-7, with 13 bases fitting TRBD2. With 3 bases clipped from V and 7 bases from J, the junction kept 9 bases outside the gene matches. The length of the CDR3 is 16 residues. Germline V CDR1 and CDR2: SGHNT, YENEEA. This chain's CDR3 is CASSLGTSGTTLEQYF. CDR3 sequence (DNA): TGTGCCAGCAGCTTGGGGACTAGCGGGACAACGTTGGAGCAGTACTTC.

This sequence joins TRBV6-6 and TRBJ1-1; a weak D match, TRBD1 (6 bases). The germline V gene encodes CDR1 MNHNY and CDR2 SVGAGI (reference sequence). V lost 5 bases, J lost 1 base, and 11 bases lay in between. This CDR3 contains 14 residues. The CDR3 here is CASSPQGSNTEAFF. The CDR3 DNA reads TGTGCCAGCAGTCCTCAGGGGTCGAACACTGAAGCTTTCTTT.

The chain links TRBV7-9 to TRBJ2-7; D perhaps matches TRBD1 (6 bases). The CDR3 covers 14 residues. The V and J ends lost 3 bases and 5 bases respectively, with 14 bases between them. The germline CDR1 and CDR2 sequences are SEHNR and FQNEAQ (reference sequence). The CDR3 is CASSFGTGNHEQYF. As DNA, the CDR3 is TGTGCCAGCAGCTTCGGTACAGGGAACCACGAGCAGTACTTC.

The chain uses TRBV28 and TRBJ2-7, with D hard to call. The V gene's germline CDR1 is MDHEN and CDR2 SYDVKM. Trimming pared 10 bases from V and 0 bases from J, leaving 10 bases between. The CDR3 totals 12 residues. CDR3 nucleotides: TGTGCCAACTCAAAAGGCTCCTACGAGCAGTACTTC. Its translation is CANSKGSYEQYF.

This clone was found a few times. This chain uses TRBV4-2 with TRBJ1-2; D gene ambiguous. V dropped 8 bases and J dropped 2 bases, with 12 bases sitting between them. The CDR3 extends over 13 amino acids. Looked up from germline, CDR1 is LGHNA and CDR2 is YNFKEQ. CDR3 nucleotides: TGTGCCAGCGGAGGAGAAAGGAACTATGGCTACACCTTC. This gives the protein CASGGERNYGYTF.